These 30 T cell receptor beta chains were all obtained from the same sample, sequenced in a study of blood T cell repertoires in COVID-19. The data were produced by immunoSEQ multiplex PCR, yet TCRdb's version contains in-frame clones alone and is incomplete. The sample has roughly 100,000 clones, 85% to 90% seen once. Sequencing was done on a sample of peripheral blood. The receptors were gathered from a human donor in a cohort sampled during active COVID-19.

This chain uses TRBV6-2 or TRBV6-3 with TRBJ2-2; 7 bases are a match to TRBD1. The V segment lost 6 bases and the J segment 1 base; nucleotides outside the gene matches: 5. The CDR3 consists of 15 residues. Germline-derived CDR1 and CDR2 are MNHEY and SVGEGT. The CDR3 region has the DNA TGTGCCAGCAGCATCCACAGGGGGAACACCGGGGAGCTGTTTTTT. Translated: CASSIHRGNTGELFF.

This clone was seen only a few times. This chain links TRBV10-3 with TRBJ1-5; weak D call: TRBD1 (5 bases). Deletions cut 2 bases from V and 4 bases from J, with 9 bases between. The CDR3 covers 14 residues. Germline V gives CDR1 ENHRY, CDR2 SYGVKD. The CDR3 sequence is CAISENRSNQPQHF. For the CDR3, the DNA is TGTGCCATCAGTGAGAACAGGTCAAATCAGCCCCAGCATTTT.

This clone was found once. Written as DNA, the CDR3 is TGTGCCAGCACCACGGGACAGGGAAACACCGGGGAGCTGTTTTTT. Amino acids: CASTTGQGNTGELFF. The chain has TRBV28 and TRBJ2-2, with TRBD1 identical over 9 bases. This CDR3 region has 15 residues. The V gene's germline CDR1 is MDHEN and CDR2 SYDVKM. The V gene end was trimmed by 7 bases and the J gene end by 2 bases; junction bases not matched to a gene: 5.

CDR3 nucleotides: TGCGCCAGCAGCATTGGACAAAACACTGAAGCTTTCTTT. Translated, it gives CASSIGQNTEAFF. V is TRBV5-1 and J is TRBJ1-1; possible D gene TRBD1, 5 bases. Germline loops: CDR1 SGHRS, CDR2 YFSETQ. Trimming stripped 4 bases from V and 2 bases from J, with 9 bases between. This CDR3 region has 13 residues.

This rearrangement joins TRBV29-1 to TRBJ2-1; 9 bases map to TRBD1. V trimming: 7 bases; J trimming: 0 bases; junction bases outside the gene matches: 4. Germline V gene lookup returns CDR1 SQVTM and CDR2 ANQGSEA. CDR3 size: 14 residues. Written as DNA, the CDR3 is TGCAGCGCCCCGGGACAGGGCTCCTACAATGAGCAGTTCTTC. Residues: CSAPGQGSYNEQFF.

In nucleotides, the CDR3 is TGTGCCAGCAGTACAGGGTTTGACAATCAGCCCCAGCATTTT. This encodes CASSTGFDNQPQHF. V is TRBV6-5 and J is TRBJ1-5; a possible D gene is TRBD1 (6 bases). Trimming removed 5 bases at V and 3 bases at J, with 11 bases between. The CDR3 sequence is 14 residues long. CDR1 MNHEY and CDR2 SVGAGI come from the germline V gene.

Concerning this clone: The junction differs from germline at one of its ends, possibly a read error. The chain links TRBV19 to TRBJ1-2, with TRBD1 matching over 7 bases. Looked up from germline, CDR1 is LNHDA and CDR2 is SQIVND (reference sequence). The CDR3 loop spans 14 amino acids. The CDR3, as DNA: TGTGCCAGTAGTCGCCAAGAGGCGGGGACAGCCGGGGACTTC. It encodes CASSRQEAGTAGDF.

The CDR3 region is CASSHIGGRGFGSAQYF. In DNA form, the CDR3 reads TGCGCCAGCAGCCATATAGGGGGAAGGGGGTTTGGATCGGCCCAGTACTTC. The chain uses TRBV4-1 and TRBJ2-5, with TRBD1 as a possible D gene (6 bases). CDR3 length: 17 residues. The ends were cut back, 3 bases at V and 9 bases at J, with 26 bases in the middle. CDR1 and CDR2 from the germline V gene are MGHRA and YSYEKL.

This chain joins TRBV5-1 and TRBJ2-2, with D hard to call. The germline CDR1 and CDR2 sequences are SGHRS and YFSETQ. CDR3 size: 14 residues. V was cut by 0 bases and J by 1 base, with 4 bases left in between. CDR3 region: CASSLGLNTGELFF. CDR3 nucleotide sequence: TGCGCCAGCAGCTTGGGGCTGAACACCGGGGAGCTGTTTTTT.

V usage is TRBV5-1 and J usage is TRBJ2-7; TRBD1 matches 10 bases. Germline CDR1 and CDR2: SGHRS and YFSETQ. V shed 1 base and J 5 bases; nucleotides not matched to a gene: 6. The CDR3 has 15 amino acids. DNA of the CDR3: TGCGCCAGCAGCTTGTTGCCGGGACAGGGGAACGAGCAGTACTTC. Its translation is CASSLLPGQGNEQYF.

The chain combines TRBV7-9 with TRBJ2-3; 8 nucleotides line up with TRBD1. The J segment lost 1 base and the V segment lost 2 bases, leaving 5 bases of the junction unmatched. The CDR3 sequence is 16 residues long. Looked up from germline, CDR1 is SEHNR and CDR2 is FQNEAQ (reference sequence). The CDR3 spells CASSLTGGLGTDTQYF. The CDR3 DNA follows: TGTGCCAGCAGCTTAACAGGGGGATTAGGCACAGATACGCAGTATTTT.

This CDR3 is CASSSTLHSGLAGVFHEQYF. The CDR3 bases are TGTGCCAGCAGTTCCACCCTTCATTCGGGACTAGCGGGAGTCTTCCACGAGCAGTACTTC. V usage is TRBV27 and J usage is TRBJ2-7, with TRBD2 matching over 14 bases. Germline CDR1 MNHEY, CDR2 SMNVEV (reference sequence). V gave up 4 bases and J gave up 5 bases; unmatched junction bases: 19. This CDR3 has 20 amino acids.

This clone was seen more than once but under ten times. V usage is TRBV28 and J usage is TRBJ2-7; the match to TRBD1 covers 7 bases. The CDR3 runs 12 residues. J was trimmed by 5 bases and V by 9 bases; bases with no gene match: 7. Germline V gives CDR1 MDHEN, CDR2 SYDVKM. The CDR3 sequence: CASLRDSHEQYF. CDR3 nucleotides: TGTGCCAGTCTCCGGGACAGCCACGAGCAGTACTTC.

This clone has just one count. V is TRBV18 and J is TRBJ2-5; D gene uncertain. There are 14 residues in the CDR3. V was cut by 6 bases and J by 5 bases, with 16 bases left in between. The germline V gene has CDR1 KGHSH and CDR2 LQKENI. CDR3 bases: TGTGCCAGCTCTCGTTCCCCGAATAGTGAGACCCAGTACTTC. Encoded protein: CASSRSPNSETQYF.

The table lists this clone with a count of one. The J gene is TRBJ2-2, the V gene TRBV9, with D perhaps matching TRBD2 (6 bases). The V and J ends lost 7 bases and 1 base respectively, with 11 bases between them. The CDR3 covers 14 residues. Per germline, CDR1 SGDLS and CDR2 YYNGEE. The CDR3 is CASVRGVNTGELFF. CDR3 in DNA: TGTGCCAGCGTGCGGGGAGTGAACACCGGGGAGCTGTTTTTT.

The rearrangement links TRBV5-1 to TRBJ1-2; 7 bases map to TRBD1. Germline assignment: CDR1 SGHRS and CDR2 YFSETQ. With 1 base clipped from V and 2 bases from J, the junction kept 8 bases outside the gene matches. CDR3 size: 16 residues. The CDR3 region has the DNA TGCGCCAGCAGCTTGCAACAGGGGTGGGTGAACTATGGCTACACCTTC. Its translation: CASSLQQGWVNYGYTF.

CDR3 coding DNA: TGTGCCAGCACCCTGGGACTCAATCAGCCCCAGCATTTT. Protein: CASTLGLNQPQHF. The J gene is TRBJ1-5, the V gene TRBV6-6, with D possibly being TRBD1 (5 bases). The CDR3 extends over 13 amino acids. Germline V gives CDR1 MNHNY, CDR2 SVGAGI (reference sequence). V was cut by 7 bases and J by 3 bases, with 10 bases left in between.

This sequence joins TRBV7-2 and TRBJ2-1; TRBD2 might be the D (6 bases). The CDR3 length is 14 residues. Trimming left V 2 bases short and J 5 bases short, with 10 bases between. Germline lookup yields CDR1 SGHTA and CDR2 FQGNSA. CDR3 sequence (DNA): TGTGCCAGCAGCTTATCTCGGGGGAACAATGAGCAGTTCTTC. Residues: CASSLSRGNNEQFF.

V gene TRBV5-1 combines with J gene TRBJ2-3, with D uncertain. Germline values: CDR1 SGHRS, CDR2 YFSETQ. CDR3 length: 13 residues. V lost 0 bases and J lost 5, with 7 bases in between. CDR3 nucleotide sequence: TGCGCCAGCAGCTTGGCTGAGCAAGATACGCAGTATTTT. It is translated as CASSLAEQDTQYF.

This clone was detected only once. The CDR3 loop is CSGQGGRNTEAFF. CDR3 nucleotides: TGCAGCGGGCAGGGGGGTAGGAACACTGAAGCTTTCTTT. The genes are TRBV29-1 and TRBJ1-1; 7 bases match TRBD1. Germline CDR1 SQVTM, CDR2 ANQGSEA. CDR3 size: 13 residues. V shed 7 bases, J shed 1 base, and the junction held 6 bases outside the gene matches.

The CDR3: CASSLDISGPYEQYF. Here the CDR3 DNA reads TGTGCCAGCAGCTTAGATATTAGCGGACCCTACGAGCAGTACTTC. This chain connects TRBV5-6 to TRBJ2-7; tentatively, D is TRBD2 (6 bases). The CDR3 sequence is 15 residues long. The V and J ends lost 2 bases and 2 bases respectively, with 14 bases between them. The germline gives CDR1 SGHDT, CDR2 YYEEEE. The full variable domain, in which reference TRBV5-6 and TRBJ2-7 provide the parts outside the CDR3, is DAGVTQSPTHLIKTRGQQVTLRCSPKSGHDTVSWYQQALGQGPQFIFQYYEEEERQRGNFPDRFSGHQFPNYSSELNVNALLLGDSALYLCASSLDISGPYEQYFGPGTRLTVT.

V is TRBV23-1 and J is TRBJ1-4; TRBD1 matches 10 bases. TRBV23-1 is sorted into the ORF group, with uncertain function. V gave up 11 bases and J gave up 10 bases; unmatched junction bases: 4. CDR3 size: 11 residues. The CDR3 loop reads CALDRGRKLFF. The CDR3 DNA sequence: TGCGCCTTGGACAGGGGGAGAAAACTGTTTTTT.

The J gene is TRBJ1-1, the V gene TRBV29-1, with D maybe TRBD1 (6 bases). Trimming removed 7 bases at V and 0 bases at J, with 15 bases between. CDR1 is SQVTM and CDR2 is ANQGSEA in the germline V gene. This CDR3 comprises 14 residues. CDR3 protein: CSARTARVNTEAFF. The DNA for the CDR3 is TGCAGCGCCCGGACAGCTCGGGTGAACACTGAAGCTTTCTTT.

This sequence joins TRBV3-1 (or the pseudogene TRBV3-2) and TRBJ2-7, with D perhaps TRBD2 (6 bases). The CDR3 is made up of 15 amino acids. CDR1 is LGHDT and CDR2 is YNNKEL in the germline V gene (reference sequence). The V and J ends lost 2 bases and 1 base respectively, with 12 bases between them. This CDR3 is CASSQRLVLSYEQYF. Written as DNA, the CDR3 is TGTGCCAGCAGCCAACGACTAGTCCTTTCCTACGAGCAGTACTTC.

The chain links TRBV7-3 to TRBJ1-6; no clear D. The V gene lost 5 bases and the J gene lost 5 bases, with 10 bases spanning the gap. This CDR3 comprises 14 residues. CDR1 and CDR2 from the germline V gene are SGHTA and FQGTGA. The CDR3 reads CASSRRRDNSPLHF. The CDR3 nucleotides are TGTGCCAGCAGCCGCCGGAGGGATAATTCACCCCTCCACTTT.

The V call is TRBV5-8, the J call TRBJ2-1; D remains ambiguous. Germline CDR1 SGHTS, CDR2 YDEGEE. Trimming removed 5 bases at V and 7 bases at J, with 19 bases between. The CDR3 covers 15 residues. The CDR3 region has the DNA TGTGCCAGCAGTACCTATCGGGTGGAAAAAAATGAGCAGTTCTTC. As protein: CASSTYRVEKNEQFF.

The chain couples TRBV19 to TRBJ1-3; 8 bases match TRBD1. The CDR3 totals 15 residues. Germline CDR1 and CDR2: LNHDA and SQIVND (reference sequence). The V gene end was trimmed by 4 bases and the J gene end by 0 bases; junction bases not matched to a gene: 2. This chain's CDR3 is CASSTTGGSGNTIYF. In nucleotides, the CDR3 is TGTGCCAGTAGTACCACAGGGGGCTCTGGAAACACCATATATTTT.

This rearrangement joins TRBV11-3 to TRBJ2-1, with 10 bases lining up with TRBD2. Losses at the gene ends were 0 bases for V and 7 bases for J; bases not matched to a gene: 6. Germline V lookup: CDR1 SGHNT, CDR2 YENEEA. This CDR3 spans 16 amino acids. The CDR3 is CASSLEAGGPRNEQFF. For the CDR3, the DNA is TGTGCCAGCAGCTTAGAAGCGGGAGGGCCTCGTAATGAGCAGTTCTTC.

This clone appeared a few times. This rearrangement joins TRBV28 to TRBJ2-7, with D uncertain. Germline V gives CDR1 MDHEN, CDR2 SYDVKM. This CDR3 region has 14 residues. The V end lost 6 bases, the J end lost 0 bases, and 12 bases lay between the germline ends. The CDR3 here is CASRELSISYEQYF. CDR3 sequence (DNA): TGTGCCAGCAGAGAGCTGTCGATCTCCTACGAGCAGTACTTC.

The genes are TRBV5-1 and TRBJ1-6; no firm D call. CDR1 and CDR2 from the germline V gene are SGHRS and YFSETQ. The CDR3 totals 13 residues. Between the trimmed V and J ends, which lost 5 bases and 8 bases, there was a span of 11 bases. In DNA, the CDR3 is TGCGCCAGCAGGGGCCTTATTGATTCACCCCTCCACTTT. Protein: CASRGLIDSPLHF.